The clone carrying this T cell receptor beta chain occurred a few times. Its antigen is unknown. Only in-frame clones appear in the TCRdb table, and some are missing; sequencing was by immunoSEQ multiplex PCR. The sample lists about 1,600 clones; about 25% were seen once. This sample was included in a study of T cells in localized non-small cell lung cancer. The study's findings and limits: One tumor region alone was sequenced, and heterogeneity therefore remains possible.

The origin of this receptor is a male donor older than 55 with stage II lung adenocarcinoma. Source: normal lung tissue next to the tumor, taken before any cancer treatment.

The CDR3 DNA follows: TGTGCCAGCAGCCCAGGCAGCCCACTTGACACTGAAGCTTTCTTT. Its translation: CASSPGSPLDTEAFF. The J gene is TRBJ1-1, the V gene TRBV11-3; D unclear. The V end was cut by 5 bases, the J end by 3 bases, with 16 bases between. Germline CDR1 is SGHNT and CDR2 is YENEEA. The CDR3 totals 15 residues.